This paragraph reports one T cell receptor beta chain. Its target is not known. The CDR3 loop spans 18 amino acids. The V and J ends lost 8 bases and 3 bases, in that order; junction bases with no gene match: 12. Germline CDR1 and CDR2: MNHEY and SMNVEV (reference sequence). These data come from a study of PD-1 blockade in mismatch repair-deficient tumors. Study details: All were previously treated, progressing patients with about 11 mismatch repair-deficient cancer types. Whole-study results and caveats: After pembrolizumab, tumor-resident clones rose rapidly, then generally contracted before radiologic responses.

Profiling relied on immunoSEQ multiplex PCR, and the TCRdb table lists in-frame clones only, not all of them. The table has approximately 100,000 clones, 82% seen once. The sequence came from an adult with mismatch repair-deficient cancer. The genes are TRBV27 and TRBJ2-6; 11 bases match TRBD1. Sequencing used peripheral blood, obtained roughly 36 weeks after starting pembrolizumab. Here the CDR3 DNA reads TGTGCCAGCTTGCCCGGTTTGGGACAGGGGGTTGGGGCCAACGTCCTGACTTTC. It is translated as CASLPGLGQGVGANVLTF.